This TCR beta chain was identified in a study of T cells expressing NK-cell markers (TCRdb year 2020). For the study in its entirety: In sorted CD3+CD56+NKG2C+, CD3+CD56+NKG2C- and CD3+CD56-NKG2C+ T-cell subsets from several donors, TCR beta-chain repertoires were profiled. Seven of the eight sequenced donors were HCMV-seropositive and one was HCMV-seronegative. The eight sequenced donors were randomly selected healthy volunteers, three men and five women. Illumina HiSeq 2000/2500, MiSeq or NextSeq was used to sequence libraries as 2 x 150 bp reads. What the research found in general, with its limitations: It remained unclear whether the expanded NKG2C-expressing T cell clones were specific for HCMV antigens. Those dominant clonotypes were again the most abundant among CD3+CD56-NKG2C+ cells in four donors, at 28.3-60.1%. For about 6 donors, the dominant CD3+CD56+NKG2C+ clonotypes were among the top 10 CD8+ clonotypes and accounted for about 1.0-7.5% of CD8+ T cells.

HCMV-specific IgG was detected in serum with a commercial ELISA kit to determine HCMV serostatus. Peripheral blood mononuclear cells were isolated from blood by Ficoll density gradient centrifugation. The CDR3 sequence holds 14 residues, the cysteine and phenylalanine included. No DNA is recorded. The instrument was an Illumina HiSeq 2000. TCR beta cDNA libraries were made by 5'RACE template switching that added a universal primer site and unique molecular identifiers. Synthesis of cDNA was primed from the TCR beta constant segment and was followed by two consecutive PCR amplification steps. The study's own analysis went as follows. MIGEC handled demultiplexing of the reads and grouping by UMI, while MiTCR was used to assemble and quantify clonotypes. To exclude erroneous sequences, only TCR cDNA sequences supported by at least two reads were retained. The tcR package was used for downstream repertoire analysis, and clonotypes were matched between fractions using CDR3 nucleotide sequence together with V segment. VDJmatch was used to annotate antigen specificity against VDJdb, with one amino acid substitution allowed in CDR3. TCRdb reprocessed the sequencing reads and holds a single record per CDR3 protein sequence, with no DNA. The V and J calls shown here were made by TCRdb, not taken from the authors' results. The sample's table covers some 340,000 distinct CDR3 sequences. Together, the top ten hold 4% to 6.5% of the sample.

Comments on this clonotype: The antigen this receptor binds is unknown.

This TCR was sampled from a man aged 18-70 years in good health. Material for sequencing was blood T cells: a sorted CD56 or NKG2C T cell subset, CD4+ or CD8+ T cells, or bulk PBMC T cells (not recorded which). This receptor chain uses TRBV12-3 or TRBV12-4 and TRBJ2-1; TCRdb proposes TRBD1, but this gene call is untestable without DNA. The CDR3 loop reads CASSLWTWPAEQFF.